This T cell receptor (beta chain) was retrieved from a study of blood T cell repertoires in COVID-19. Study-wide context: Sites across the United States, Italy and Spain contributed samples from acute and convalescent COVID-19. Sources were T cells, B-cell-depleted T cells, or PBMCs; the material itself was cDNA or gDNA.

This table comes from immunoSEQ multiplex PCR, and its TCRdb copy is limited to in-frame clones, with some not included. The table shows about 130,000 clones, with roughly 85% occurring only once. This receptor was taken from a man aged 80 or over with active or convalescent COVID-19. Specimen: peripheral blood.

The CDR3 bases are TGTGCCATCAGTGGAGCCACTACCTCGGCCGGGGGAGAGACCCAGTACTTC. This translates into CAISGATTSAGGETQYF. V gene TRBV10-3 combines with J gene TRBJ2-5; maybe TRBD2 (6 bases). V was cut by 4 bases and J by 4 bases, with 22 bases left in between. This CDR3 is built from 17 residues. Germline-derived CDR1 and CDR2 are ENHRY and SYGVKD.